This T cell receptor beta chain was retrieved from a study of blood T cells in healthy people across ages. Germline assignment: CDR1 SNHLY and CDR2 FYNNEI. There are 15 residues in the CDR3. V shed 5 bases and J shed 0 bases, with 11 bases lying between them. For this clonotype: Its specificity is not known.

Sample-barcoded 5' priming and a J-beta primer mix drove a second PCR of 7 to 11 cycles. A template-switch adaptor that had 12 random nucleotides put a tag on each cDNA molecule. In TCRdb, the 5' RACE reads were re-called with MiXCR into one record per CDR3 protein. This table holds some 1.5 million distinct CDR3 sequences, about 42% found once. Study-level points and caveats: Naive CD4+ cells and diversity were both higher in long-lived donors than in aged donors. The study regarded diversity estimates from one million T cells as underestimates.

Sequences were obtained from blood. V gene TRBV2 combines with J gene TRBJ1-3; the D is unclear. The receptor comes from a woman between 18 and 29 years old in good health. For the CDR3, the DNA is TGTGCCAGCAGTCTCCAGCTTATCTCTGGAAACACCATATATTTT. Amino acid sequence: CASSLQLISGNTIYF.